Presented here are 28 T cell receptor beta chains from one specimen sequenced in a study of radiation and T cells in renal cell carcinoma. This sample's treatment: treatment-naive control, cytoreductive nephrectomy. Here immunoSEQ multiplex PCR was the method, and the copy in TCRdb shows in-frame clones only, minus some. The sample has about 7,900 clones, roughly two thirds seen once. Sequenced material: tumor tissue, taken from a patient whose treatment was nephrectomy without radiotherapy. The receptors stem from a woman between 65 and 79 years old with renal cell carcinoma.

This sequence joins TRBV15 and TRBJ2-5; 12 nucleotides line up with TRBD1. Germline assignment: CDR1 LNHNV and CDR2 YYDKDF (reference sequence). This CDR3 region has 15 residues. The J segment lost 4 bases and the V segment lost 5 bases, leaving 5 bases of the junction unmatched. The CDR3 reads CATSARDRGLETQYF. In DNA, the CDR3 is TGTGCCACCAGCGCCCGGGACAGGGGGCTAGAGACCCAGTACTTC.

This sequence joins TRBV5-6 and TRBJ1-4; D is perhaps TRBD1 (5 bases). The germline gives CDR1 SGHDT, CDR2 YYEEEE. Between the trimmed V and J ends, which lost 2 bases and 5 bases, there was a span of 13 bases. This CDR3 is built from 15 residues. CDR3 in amino acids: CASSFRDPGNEKLFF. In DNA, the CDR3 is TGTGCCAGCAGCTTCCGGGACCCCGGGAATGAAAAACTGTTTTTT.

The chain links TRBV6-5 to TRBJ2-7; 10 positions agree with TRBD1. Trimming took 4 bases from V and 1 from J; bases not matched to a gene: 7. The CDR3 is 16 residues long. Germline V CDR1 and CDR2: MNHEY, SVGAGI. The chain's CDR3 is CASSFGDRGMSYEQYF. Here the CDR3 DNA reads TGTGCCAGCAGTTTTGGGGACAGGGGAATGTCCTACGAGCAGTACTTC.

The table lists this clone with a count of one. The rearrangement links TRBV5-4 to TRBJ2-1; 8 bases map to TRBD1. From germline, CDR1 is SGHNT and CDR2 YYREEE (reference sequence). V lost 3 bases to trimming and J lost 5 bases; unmatched junction nucleotides: 7. There are 15 residues in the CDR3. Written as DNA, the CDR3 is TGTGCCAGCAGCTCCGAGGGACAGGTGGACAATGAGCAGTTCTTC. Residues: CASSSEGQVDNEQFF.

This clone came up a few times. The V gene is TRBV4-1, the J gene TRBJ2-1; D call uncertain. In germline, CDR1 is MGHRA, CDR2 YSYEKL. With 0 bases removed from V and 0 bases from J, the gap between germline ends came to 9 bases. This CDR3 region has 16 residues. CDR3 coding DNA: TGCGCCAGCAGCCAAGAAGGGCAGGTCTCCTACAATGAGCAGTTCTTC. Its translation is CASSQEGQVSYNEQFF.

The chain employs TRBV19 and TRBJ1-2; tentative D call: TRBD1 (5 bases). Germline loops: CDR1 LNHDA, CDR2 SQIVND (reference sequence). V was clipped by 4 bases and J by 3 bases, with 12 bases between them. The CDR3 contains 14 residues. CDR3 DNA: TGTGCCAGTAGTACCGGGGACCGCTACTATGGCTACACCTTC. Encoded protein: CASSTGDRYYGYTF.

The chain recombines TRBV18 with TRBJ2-5; unclear D gene. V dropped 3 bases and J dropped 1 base, with 0 bases sitting between them. The CDR3 covers 11 residues. CDR1 is KGHSH, CDR2 LQKENI, per germline. For the CDR3, the DNA is TGTGCCAGCTCACCCCAAGAGACCCAGTACTTC. It is translated as CASSPQETQYF.

The rearrangement uses TRBV19 and TRBJ1-1, with 7 positions matching TRBD1. Germline CDR1 LNHDA, CDR2 SQIVND (reference sequence). This CDR3 comprises 14 residues. V shed 5 bases, J shed 4 bases, and the junction held 7 bases outside the gene matches. The DNA of the CDR3 is TGTGCCAGTAGTCCACAGGGGTGGGCCACTGAAGCTTTCTTT. Amino acid sequence: CASSPQGWATEAFF.

V gene TRBV28 combines with J gene TRBJ1-1; D is possibly TRBD1 (5 bases). Trimming removed 8 bases from V and 4 bases from J, with 11 bases in between. The V gene's germline CDR1 is MDHEN and CDR2 SYDVKM. The CDR3 is 12 residues long. CDR3 amino acids: CASDLRGTEAFF. The CDR3 bases are TGTGCCAGCGATCTGAGGGGCACTGAAGCTTTCTTT.

The chain uses TRBV4-2 and TRBJ1-3; 7 bases map to TRBD1. The CDR3 has 16 residues. Germline V lookup: CDR1 LGHNA, CDR2 YNFKEQ. V was pared by 0 bases and J by 3 bases, with 5 bases of the junction left unmatched. The CDR3 DNA follows: TGTGCCAGCAGCCAAGATCCGGGGGACAGTGGAAACACCATATATTTT. It codes for CASSQDPGDSGNTIYF.

The chain joins TRBV6-1 to TRBJ2-3; TRBD2 agrees at 7 bases. CDR3 length equals 16 residues. Trimming removed 1 base from V and 1 base from J; junction bases left unmatched: 5. Germline-derived CDR1 and CDR2 are MNHNS and SASEGT. DNA of the CDR3: TGTGCCAGCAGTGAAGGATGGGGGGGTGGCACAGATACGCAGTATTTT. It is translated as CASSEGWGGGTDTQYF.

This chain uses TRBV29-1 with TRBJ1-1, with 7 positions matching TRBD1. CDR1 and CDR2 from the germline V gene are SQVTM and ANQGSEA. The CDR3 runs to 14 residues. Trimming took 6 bases from V and 0 from J; bases not matched to a gene: 7. CDR3 region: CSVANRGVNTEAFF. The CDR3 region has the DNA TGCAGCGTGGCTAACAGGGGCGTGAACACTGAAGCTTTCTTT. Full variable domain (outside the CDR3, taken from reference TRBV29-1 and TRBJ1-1): SAVISQKPSRDICQRGTSLTIQCQVDSQVTMMFWYRQQPGQSLTLIATANQGSEATYESGFVIDKFPISRPNLTFSTLTVSNMSPEDSSIYLCSVANRGVNTEAFFGQGTRLTVV.

This chain connects TRBV4-2 to TRBJ2-5; maybe TRBD2 (5 bases). From germline, CDR1 is LGHNA and CDR2 YNFKEQ. Deletions cut 0 bases from V and 5 bases from J, with 10 bases between. This CDR3 comprises 14 residues. The CDR3 DNA reads as TGTGCCAGCAGCCAAGAAGGTAGCGTTGAGACCCAGTACTTC. Translated: CASSQEGSVETQYF.

The chain has TRBV9 and TRBJ1-1; D is unclear. Germline V gene data show CDR1 as SGDLS and CDR2 as YYNGEE. The CDR3 is 14 residues long. Trimming took off 1 base at V and 3 bases at J, with 10 bases between the two ends. The CDR3 loop reads CASSVSPADTEAFF. Here the CDR3 DNA reads TGTGCCAGCAGCGTAAGTCCTGCGGACACTGAAGCTTTCTTT.

This chain connects TRBV2 to TRBJ2-7, with 10 bases lining up with TRBD2. The CDR3 sequence is 14 residues long. Germline CDR1 reads SNHLY; CDR2 reads FYNNEI. The V gene end was trimmed by 7 bases and the J gene end by 3 bases; junction bases not matched to a gene: 6. CDR3 in DNA: TGTGCCAGCAAGGTGGGGACTAGCGTCTACGAGCAGTACTTC. As protein: CASKVGTSVYEQYF.

V gene TRBV2 combines with J gene TRBJ2-5; 11 nucleotides match TRBD2. Germline-derived CDR1 and CDR2 are SNHLY and FYNNEI. The CDR3 spans 15 residues. V shed 6 bases and J 4 bases; nucleotides not matched to a gene: 7. The CDR3: CASRFSSGGLETQYF. The DNA for the CDR3 is TGTGCCAGCAGATTCTCTAGCGGGGGGCTAGAGACCCAGTACTTC.

The chain is built from TRBV19 and TRBJ2-7; D is possibly TRBD2 (5 bases). The CDR3 has 12 residues. CDR1 and CDR2 (germline): LNHDA, SQIVND (reference sequence). Trimming shortened V by 4 bases and J by 3 bases, and 7 bases separated the two germline ends. The CDR3 nucleotides are TGTGCCAGTAGTACCGAGGGCTACGAGCAGTACTTC. As protein: CASSTEGYEQYF.

The chain employs TRBV5-1 and TRBJ1-3, with D maybe TRBD1 (6 bases). The CDR3 totals 15 residues. CDR1 and CDR2 (germline): SGHRS, YFSETQ. V shed 0 bases and J shed 4 bases, with 11 bases lying between them. Here the CDR3 DNA reads TGCGCCAGCAGCTTGGAAGGGGGAGGCGGAAACACCATATATTTT. Translation: CASSLEGGGGNTIYF.

The rearrangement uses TRBV27 and TRBJ1-5, with D uncertain. The CDR3 is 12 residues long. V was clipped by 5 bases and J by 8 bases, with 10 bases between them. Per germline, CDR1 MNHEY and CDR2 SMNVEV (reference sequence). The CDR3 sequence is CASSLIGEPQHF. The CDR3 coding sequence is TGTGCCAGCAGTCTAATTGGTGAGCCCCAGCATTTT.

The V gene is TRBV28, the J gene TRBJ1-6; 10 nucleotides match TRBD1. Trimming removed 3 bases from V and 10 bases from J; junction bases left unmatched: 6. The V gene's germline CDR1 is MDHEN and CDR2 SYDVKM. This CDR3 has 15 residues. CDR3 region: CASSFATGQGSPLHF. For the CDR3, the DNA is TGTGCCAGCAGTTTCGCTACGGGACAGGGGTCACCCCTCCACTTT. Filled out from reference TRBV28 and TRBJ1-6, the complete variable domain reads DVKVTQSSRYLVKRTGEKVFLECVQDMDHENMFWYRQDPGLGLRLIYFSYDVKMKEKGDIPEGYSVSREKKERFSLILESASTNQTSMYLCASSFATGQGSPLHFGNGTRLTVT.

This clone was picked up a small number of times. The rearrangement uses TRBV29-1 and TRBJ2-4, with TRBD2 matching over 7 bases. The germline gives CDR1 SQVTM, CDR2 ANQGSEA. The CDR3 spans 11 residues. Trimming took 3 bases from V and 7 from J; bases not matched to a gene: 0. CDR3 sequence (DNA): TGCAGCGTTGACGGGGGGAACATTCAGTACTTC. Translation: CSVDGGNIQYF.

V and J are TRBV4-1 and TRBJ1-3; unclear D gene. Germline V gene data show CDR1 as MGHRA and CDR2 as YSYEKL. The ends were cut back, 2 bases at V and 4 bases at J, with 9 bases in the middle. This CDR3 has 14 amino acids. The CDR3 DNA sequence: TGCGCCAGCAGCCAACCAGGTCTCGGAAACACCATATATTTT. Protein product: CASSQPGLGNTIYF.

The chain has TRBV6-5 and TRBJ1-2, with D perhaps matching TRBD1 (5 bases). There are 15 residues in the CDR3. V was cut by 5 bases and J by 4 bases, with 17 bases left in between. CDR1 is MNHEY, CDR2 SVGAGI, per germline. As DNA, the CDR3 is TGTGCCAGCAGTGCTCAGGGTCCCCTCTTCTATGGCTACACCTTC. Amino acid sequence: CASSAQGPLFYGYTF.

V and J are TRBV2 and TRBJ2-7; 9 bases match TRBD2. Germline CDR1 and CDR2: SNHLY and FYNNEI. The CDR3 loop spans 16 amino acids. V gave up 4 bases and J gave up 4 bases; unmatched junction bases: 11. CDR3 DNA sequence: TGTGCCAGCAGTGGGGCTGGCGGGGGGGACAATTACGAGCAGTACTTC. Protein sequence: CASSGAGGGDNYEQYF. The full variable domain, in which reference TRBV2 and TRBJ2-7 provide the parts outside the CDR3, is EPEVTQTPSHQVTQMGQEVILRCVPISNHLYFYWYRQILGQKVEFLVSFYNNEISEKSEIFDDQFSVERPDGSNFTLKIRSTKLEDSAMYFCASSGAGGGDNYEQYFGPGTRLTVT.

This chain joins TRBV9 and TRBJ1-2; D gene unclear. V lost 0 bases and J lost 8, with 14 bases in between. Germline lookup yields CDR1 SGDLS and CDR2 YYNGEE. CDR3 size: 14 residues. The CDR3 is CASSVASDSRGYTF. CDR3 nucleotide sequence: TGTGCCAGCAGCGTAGCTAGCGACTCCCGAGGCTACACCTTC.

The chain uses TRBV5-6 and TRBJ1-1; D gene ambiguous. V lost 0 bases, J lost 4 bases, and 19 bases lay in between. CDR1 is SGHDT and CDR2 is YYEEEE in the germline V gene. The CDR3 spans 17 residues. The CDR3 protein is CASSLVRTKGWGTEAFF. CDR3 coding DNA: TGTGCCAGCAGCTTGGTCAGGACGAAAGGATGGGGCACTGAAGCTTTCTTT.

CDR3 nucleotide sequence: TGTGCCTGGACCAAGTGGCTCGATATGAACACTGAAGCTTTCTTT. Translated: CAWTKWLDMNTEAFF. This sequence joins TRBV30 and TRBJ1-1; D gene unclear. The V end was cut by 4 bases, the J end by 0 bases, with 15 bases between. CDR3 length: 15 amino acids. Germline values: CDR1 GTSNPN, CDR2 SVGIG (reference sequence).

This clone was observed a handful of times. This chain connects TRBV19 to TRBJ1-6, with D possibly TRBD1 on 5 matching bases. The CDR3 is 13 amino acids. The V gene lost 7 bases and the J gene lost 9 bases, with 13 bases spanning the gap. CDR1 LNHDA and CDR2 SQIVND come from the germline V gene (reference sequence). CDR3 nucleotides: TGTGCCAGTAAATTCCAGGGTAGTTCACCCCTCCACTTT. Encoded protein: CASKFQGSSPLHF.